What follows are 9 T cell receptor beta chains derived from one specimen sequenced in a study of cytomegalovirus exposure and HLA in healthy donors. Primers: 60 Vbeta forward and 13 Jbeta reverse. Profiled with immunoSEQ multiplex PCR; TCRdb holds only in-frame clones, not every one. The sample includes under 150,000 clones, around 75% of them seen just once. The sample was PBMCs. The receptors originated from a woman in her forties or fifties in good health and CMV-seropositive.

The genes are TRBV19 and TRBJ2-1; 15 positions match TRBD2. Germline trimming cut 3 bases from V and 7 bases from J; bases unmatched to any gene: 4. From germline, CDR1 is LNHDA and CDR2 SQIVND (reference sequence). The CDR3 consists of 16 residues. The DNA of the CDR3 is TGTGCCAGTAGTATTTCCGGGACTAGCGGGAGGAATGAGCAGTTCTTC. Translation: CASSISGTSGRNEQFF.

CDR3 protein: CASSASGGWGLSYEQYF. In DNA, the CDR3 is TGTGCCAGCAGCGCATCAGGCGGCTGGGGGCTTTCCTACGAGCAGTACTTC. This chain uses TRBV7-6 with TRBJ2-7; possible D gene TRBD1, 6 bases. Deletions cut 5 bases from V and 1 base from J, with 21 bases between. Germline values: CDR1 SGHVS, CDR2 FNYEAQ. The CDR3 runs to 17 residues.

V usage is TRBV5-6 and J usage is TRBJ1-2, with D possibly TRBD1 on 5 matching bases. This CDR3 comprises 13 residues. Trimming cost V 9 bases and J 5 bases, with 17 bases left between them. Germline CDR1 reads SGHDT; CDR2 reads YYEEEE. Written as DNA, the CDR3 is TGTGCCACCCCTGTTAAGGGGCGTTATGGCTACACCTTC. Its protein product is CATPVKGRYGYTF.

J is TRBJ1-4 and V is TRBV5-1; 9 nucleotides match TRBD1. The CDR3 totals 16 residues. Unmatched junction bases numbered 9, after V lost 4 bases and J lost 5 bases. CDR1 and CDR2 (germline): SGHRS, YFSETQ. The CDR3 nucleotides read TGCGCCAGCAGCCCTGGGACAGGGCAGAGAAATGAAAAACTGTTTTTT. Amino acid sequence: CASSPGTGQRNEKLFF.

The gene calls are TRBV19 and TRBJ1-5; TRBD1 is a possible D gene (6 bases). The length of the CDR3 is 15 residues. V gave up 5 bases and J gave up 6 bases, with 17 bases separating them. The V gene's germline CDR1 is LNHDA and CDR2 SQIVND (reference sequence). CDR3 bases: TGTGCCAGTAGTGGGGTTCGGGGGGCCGCTCAGCCCCAGCATTTT. It codes for CASSGVRGAAQPQHF.

This clone has more than one count but fewer than ten. This rearrangement joins TRBV4-3 to TRBJ2-1, with 9 bases aligning to TRBD2. Germline V CDR1 and CDR2: LGHNA, YSLEER. Losses at the gene ends were 2 bases for V and 0 bases for J; bases not matched to a gene: 2. The CDR3 spans 16 residues. As DNA, the CDR3 is TGCGCCAGCAGCCAAAAAGCGGGGGGCTCCTACAATGAGCAGTTCTTC. Amino acids: CASSQKAGGSYNEQFF.

This chain connects TRBV25-1 to TRBJ2-7, with 9 bases that match TRBD1. Germline CDR1 and CDR2: MGHDK and SYGVNS. CDR3 size: 14 residues. V shed 3 bases, J shed 6 bases, and the junction held 6 bases outside the gene matches. The CDR3 region has the DNA TGTGCCAGCAGTGATTGGACAGGGGACGCCGAGCAGTACTTC. This gives the protein CASSDWTGDAEQYF.

The DNA for the CDR3 is TGTGCCAGCAGCTCCCTGGAGGGGGGGCCGCGGAATGAGCAGTTCTTC. Translation: CASSSLEGGPRNEQFF. The rearrangement uses TRBV5-4 and TRBJ2-1; weak D call: TRBD2 (7 bases). CDR3 length: 16 residues. Germline CDR1 is SGHNT and CDR2 is YYREEE (reference sequence). Deletions cut 3 bases from V and 7 bases from J, with 20 bases between. The variable domain in full, with the rest retrieved from reference TRBV5-4 and TRBJ2-1, is ETGVTQSPTHLIKTRGQQVTLRCSSQSGHNTVSWYQQALGQGPQFIFQYYREEENGRGNFPPRFSGLQFPNYSSELNVNALELDDSALYLCASSSLEGGPRNEQFFGPGTRLTVL.

The chain links TRBV4-1 to TRBJ1-1; 8 bases line up with TRBD1. Looked up from germline, CDR1 is MGHRA and CDR2 is YSYEKL. The CDR3 has 12 amino acids. V shed 6 bases, J shed 9 bases, and the junction held 6 bases outside the gene matches. Here the CDR3 reads CASRLGQGQAFF. CDR3 in DNA: TGCGCCAGCAGACTCGGACAGGGTCAAGCTTTCTTT.